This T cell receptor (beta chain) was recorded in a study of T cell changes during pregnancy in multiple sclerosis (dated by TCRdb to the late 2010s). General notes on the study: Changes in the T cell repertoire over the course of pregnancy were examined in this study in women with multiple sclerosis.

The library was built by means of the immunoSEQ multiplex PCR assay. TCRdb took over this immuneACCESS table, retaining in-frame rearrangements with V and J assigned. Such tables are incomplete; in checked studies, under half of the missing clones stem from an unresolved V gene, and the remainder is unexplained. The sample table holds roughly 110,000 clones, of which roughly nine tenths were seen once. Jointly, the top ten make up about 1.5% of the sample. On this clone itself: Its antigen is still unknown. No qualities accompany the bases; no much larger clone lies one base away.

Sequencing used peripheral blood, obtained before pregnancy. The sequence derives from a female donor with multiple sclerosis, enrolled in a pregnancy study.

CDR3 reads: CASVDSTPEAFF. Here is the DNA: TGCGCCAGCGTCGACAGCACCCCTGAAGCTTTCTTT. Rearrangement joined TRBV10-1 to TRBJ1-1; 5 matching bases give a weak D call of TRBD1. The germline V gene encodes CDR1 WNHNN and CDR2 SYGVQD (reference sequence). V lost 8 bases and J lost 6 bases; the stretch between them is 13 bases long. The CDR3 has 12 amino acids, counting the end cysteine and phenylalanine. The DNA shown is the 36-base CDR3, in frame from base 1.